Given below is one TCR beta chain in context. Its cognate antigen is unknown. These data are taken from a study of blood T cells in healthy people across ages. Peripheral blood samples of about 10 milliliters were drawn from each donor. Notes on the study in general: Per million T cells, TCR beta diversity dropped roughly linearly as age increased.

Next came a second PCR, run for roughly 7 to 12 cycles, which used a sample-barcoded 5' primer along with a J-beta primer mix. A template-switch adaptor with 12 random nucleotides tagged each cDNA molecule. Each sample yielded at least 3 million CDR3-containing paired-end reads. In TCRdb, the 5' RACE reads were re-called with MiXCR into one record per CDR3 protein. The table shows about 680,000 distinct CDR3 sequences, with about half occurring only once. The CDR3 runs 14 residues. Germline CDR1 LGHNA, CDR2 YNFKEQ. Trimming stripped 1 base from V and 11 bases from J, with 17 bases between. The specimen sequenced was blood. The TCR comes from a woman aged 60-70 years in good health. This chain links TRBV4-2 with TRBJ2-5; no clear D gene. The CDR3 loop is CASSQGRTYDGQYF. The CDR3 DNA reads TGTGCCAGCAGCCAAGGGAGAACCTACGATGGGCAGTACTTC.